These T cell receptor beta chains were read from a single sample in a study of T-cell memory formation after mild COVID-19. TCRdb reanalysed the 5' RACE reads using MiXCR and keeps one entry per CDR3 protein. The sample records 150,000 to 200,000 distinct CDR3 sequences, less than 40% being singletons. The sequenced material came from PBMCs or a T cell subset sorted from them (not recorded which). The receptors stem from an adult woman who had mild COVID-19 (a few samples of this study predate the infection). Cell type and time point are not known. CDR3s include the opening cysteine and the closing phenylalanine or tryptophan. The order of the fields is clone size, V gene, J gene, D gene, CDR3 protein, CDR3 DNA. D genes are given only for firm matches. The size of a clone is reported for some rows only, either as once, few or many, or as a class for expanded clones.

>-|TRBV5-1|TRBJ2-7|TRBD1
CASSRDRTSYEQYF
TGCGCCAGCAGCAGGGACAGGACCAGCTACGAGCAGTACTTC
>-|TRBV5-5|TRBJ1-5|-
CASSLEGAPRQPQHF
TGTGCCAGCAGCTTGGAAGGGGCCCCCCGACAGCCCCAGCATTTT
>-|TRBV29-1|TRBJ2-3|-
CSVESPTWESTDTQYF
TGCAGCGTTGAGAGTCCAACGTGGGAGAGCACAGATACGCAGTATTTT
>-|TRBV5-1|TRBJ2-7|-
CASSLETRSYEQYF
TGCGCCAGCAGCTTGGAGACCAGGAGCTACGAGCAGTACTTC
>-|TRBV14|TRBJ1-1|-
CASSQAGGSEAFF
TGTGCCAGCAGCCAAGCGGGGGGGTCTGAAGCTTTCTTT
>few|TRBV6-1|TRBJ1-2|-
CASGANYGYTF
TGTGCCAGCGGCGCAAATTATGGCTACACCTTC
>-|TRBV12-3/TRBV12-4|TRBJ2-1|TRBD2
CASSAPTSGSSWYNEQFF
TGTGCCAGCAGTGCCCCGACTAGCGGGAGTTCTTGGTACAATGAGCAGTTCTTC
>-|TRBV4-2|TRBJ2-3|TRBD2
CASSQTGTSETDTQYF
TGTGCCAGCAGCCAAACCGGGACTAGCGAAACAGATACGCAGTATTTT
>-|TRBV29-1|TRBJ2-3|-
CSALDTGAGTDTQYF
TGCAGCGCTCTTGACACGGGGGCCGGCACAGATACGCAGTATTTT
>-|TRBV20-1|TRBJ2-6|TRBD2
CSAPPGTSGGAGANVLTF
TGCAGTGCTCCTCCCGGGACTAGCGGGGGGGCTGGGGCCAACGTCCTGACTTTC
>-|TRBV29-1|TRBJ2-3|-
CSAKTDTQYF
TGCAGCGCAAAGACAGATACGCAGTATTTT
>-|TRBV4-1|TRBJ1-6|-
CASSQGRAGGDPPLHF
TGCGCCAGCAGCCAAGGAAGGGCGGGAGGCGATCCACCCCTCCACTTT
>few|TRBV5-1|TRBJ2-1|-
CASSLRSGGYNEQFF
TGCGCCAGCAGCTTGAGGAGCGGAGGGTACAATGAGCAGTTCTTC
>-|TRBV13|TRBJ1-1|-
CASSPEGRVNTEAFF
TGTGCCAGCAGCCCCGAGGGCAGGGTGAACACTGAAGCTTTCTTT
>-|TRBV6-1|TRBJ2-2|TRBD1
CASSEGDREGGELFF
TGTGCCAGCAGTGAAGGGGACAGGGAGGGCGGGGAGCTGTTTTTT
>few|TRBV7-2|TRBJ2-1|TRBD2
CASSILAGSANEQFF
TGTGCCAGCAGCATACTAGCGGGGAGCGCAAATGAGCAGTTCTTC
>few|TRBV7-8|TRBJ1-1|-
CASCLGVGRRRGNTEAFF
TGTGCCAGCTGCTTAGGCGTGGGACGTCGGAGGGGCAACACTGAAGCTTTCTTT
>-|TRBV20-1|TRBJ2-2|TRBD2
CSARVPAGANTGELFF
TGCAGTGCTAGAGTACCAGCGGGGGCGAACACCGGGGAGCTGTTTTTT
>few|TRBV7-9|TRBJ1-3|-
CASSREVTEPGNTIYF
TGTGCCAGCAGCCGTGAGGTCACGGAGCCTGGAAACACCATATATTTT
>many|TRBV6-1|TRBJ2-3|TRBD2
CASSDPAGASTDTQYF
TGTGCCAGCAGTGACCCAGCGGGGGCCTCCACAGATACGCAGTATTTT
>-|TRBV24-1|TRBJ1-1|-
CATSAGKNTEAFF
TGTGCCACCAGTGCCGGAAAAAACACTGAAGCTTTCTTT
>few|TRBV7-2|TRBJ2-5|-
CASSLRGAGETQYF
TGTGCCAGCAGCTTGAGGGGCGCAGGGGAGACCCAGTACTTC
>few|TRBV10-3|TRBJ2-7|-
CAISEWWDQVGSYEQYF
TGTGCCATCAGTGAGTGGTGGGACCAGGTGGGCTCCTACGAGCAGTACTTC
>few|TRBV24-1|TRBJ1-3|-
CATSPGDSGNTIYF
TGTGCCACCTCGCCCGGGGACTCTGGAAACACCATATATTTT
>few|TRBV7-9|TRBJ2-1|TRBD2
CASGRGGYNEQFF
TGTGCCAGCGGCCGGGGGGGCTACAATGAGCAGTTCTTC
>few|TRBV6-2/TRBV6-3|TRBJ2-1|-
CASSYTEGQQFF
TGTGCCAGCAGTTACACCGAGGGACAGCAGTTCTTC
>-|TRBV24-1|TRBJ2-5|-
CATSDTRGGDWRAETQYF
TGTGCCACCAGTGATACGAGGGGAGGAGATTGGCGTGCAGAGACCCAGTACTTC
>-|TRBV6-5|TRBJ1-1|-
CASSYPGRTEAFF
TGTGCCAGCAGTTACCCAGGTCGCACTGAAGCTTTCTTT
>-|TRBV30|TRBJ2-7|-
CAWTYGTSYEQYF
TGTGCCTGGACCTACGGGACCTCCTACGAGCAGTACTTC
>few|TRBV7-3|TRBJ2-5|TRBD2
CASSLGSGGAETQYF
TGTGCCAGCAGCTTAGGTAGCGGGGGGGCTGAGACCCAGTACTTC
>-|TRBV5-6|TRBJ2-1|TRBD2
CASSWGGGVTPYNEQFF
TGTGCCAGCAGCTGGGGGGGAGGGGTTACACCCTACAATGAGCAGTTCTTC
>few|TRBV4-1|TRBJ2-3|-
CASSQVGPDTQYF
TGCGCCAGCAGCCAAGTAGGTCCAGATACGCAGTATTTT
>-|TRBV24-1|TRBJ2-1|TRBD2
CATSVGGGPGNEQFF
TGTGCCACCAGTGTCGGGGGGGGGCCGGGCAATGAGCAGTTCTTC
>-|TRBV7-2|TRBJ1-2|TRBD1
CASSRDRGHGYTF
TGTGCCAGCAGCCGGGACAGGGGGCATGGCTACACCTTC
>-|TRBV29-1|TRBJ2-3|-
CSVFEGRDTQYF
TGCAGCGTATTTGAGGGTCGGGATACGCAGTATTTT
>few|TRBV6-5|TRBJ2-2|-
CASSSTENTGELFF
TGTGCCAGCAGTTCTACAGAGAACACCGGGGAGCTGTTTTTT
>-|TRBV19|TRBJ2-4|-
CASSMGKQYF
TGTGCCAGTAGTATGGGAAAACAGTACTTC
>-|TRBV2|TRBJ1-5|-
CASSEGGMGGHQPQHF
TGTGCCAGCAGTGAAGGGGGTATGGGTGGGCATCAGCCCCAGCATTTT
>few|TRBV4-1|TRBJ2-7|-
CASSLTNLYEQYF
TGCGCCAGCAGCCTCACCAATCTATACGAGCAGTACTTC
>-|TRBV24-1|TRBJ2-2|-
CATSDPTANTGELFF
TGTGCCACCAGTGACCCAACAGCGAACACCGGGGAGCTGTTTTTT